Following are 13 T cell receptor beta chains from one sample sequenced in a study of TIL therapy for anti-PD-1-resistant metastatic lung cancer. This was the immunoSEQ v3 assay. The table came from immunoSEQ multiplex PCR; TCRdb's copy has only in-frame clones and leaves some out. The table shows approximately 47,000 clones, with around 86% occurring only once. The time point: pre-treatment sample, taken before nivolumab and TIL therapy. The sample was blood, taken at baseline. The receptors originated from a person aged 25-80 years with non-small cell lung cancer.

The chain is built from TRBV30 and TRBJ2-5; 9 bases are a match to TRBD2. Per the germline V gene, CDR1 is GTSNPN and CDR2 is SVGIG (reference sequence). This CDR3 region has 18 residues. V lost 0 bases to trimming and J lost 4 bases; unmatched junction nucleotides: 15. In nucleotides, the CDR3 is TGTGCCTGGAGTGTACCCCTCCGGCTAGCGGGATCCGGAGAGACCCAGTACTTC. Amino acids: CAWSVPLRLAGSGETQYF.

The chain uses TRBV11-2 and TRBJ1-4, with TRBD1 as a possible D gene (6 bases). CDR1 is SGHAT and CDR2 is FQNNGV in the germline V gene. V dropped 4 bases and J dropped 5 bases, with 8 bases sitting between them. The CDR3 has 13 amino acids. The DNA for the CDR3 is TGTGCCAGCAGCTACACAGGGAATGAAAAACTGTTTTTT. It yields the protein CASSYTGNEKLFF.

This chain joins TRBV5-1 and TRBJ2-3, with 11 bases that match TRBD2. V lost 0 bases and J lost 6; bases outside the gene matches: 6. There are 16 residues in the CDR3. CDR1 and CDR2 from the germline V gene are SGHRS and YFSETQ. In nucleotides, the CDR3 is TGCGCCAGCAGCTTGGGTCTAGCGGGAGGTGTGGATACGCAGTATTTT. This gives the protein CASSLGLAGGVDTQYF.

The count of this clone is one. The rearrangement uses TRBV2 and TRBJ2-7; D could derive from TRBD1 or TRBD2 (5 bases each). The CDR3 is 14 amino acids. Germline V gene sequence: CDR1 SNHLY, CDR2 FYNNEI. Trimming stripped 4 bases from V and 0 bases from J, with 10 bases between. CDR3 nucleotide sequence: TGTGCCAGCAGTGGCCGGGACCGCTCCTACGAGCAGTACTTC. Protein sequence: CASSGRDRSYEQYF.

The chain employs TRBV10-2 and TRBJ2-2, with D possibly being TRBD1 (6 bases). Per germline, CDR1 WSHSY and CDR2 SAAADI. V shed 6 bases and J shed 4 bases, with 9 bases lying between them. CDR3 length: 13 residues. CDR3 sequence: CASRQGGTGELFF. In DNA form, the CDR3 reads TGCGCCAGCAGACAGGGCGGCACCGGGGAGCTGTTTTTT.

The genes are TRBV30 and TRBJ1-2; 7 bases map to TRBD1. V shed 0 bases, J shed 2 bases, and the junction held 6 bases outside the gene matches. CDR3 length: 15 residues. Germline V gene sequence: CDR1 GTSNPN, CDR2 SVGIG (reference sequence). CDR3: CAWSVWQGDNYGYTF. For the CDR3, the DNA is TGTGCCTGGAGTGTATGGCAGGGGGACAACTATGGCTACACCTTC.

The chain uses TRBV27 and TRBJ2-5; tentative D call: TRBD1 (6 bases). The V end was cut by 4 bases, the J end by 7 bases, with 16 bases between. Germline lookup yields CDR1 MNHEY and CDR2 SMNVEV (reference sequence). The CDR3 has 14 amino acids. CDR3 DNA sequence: TGTGCCAGCAGTTCGGCCAGGGGCCCTGGGACCCAGTACTTC. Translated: CASSSARGPGTQYF.

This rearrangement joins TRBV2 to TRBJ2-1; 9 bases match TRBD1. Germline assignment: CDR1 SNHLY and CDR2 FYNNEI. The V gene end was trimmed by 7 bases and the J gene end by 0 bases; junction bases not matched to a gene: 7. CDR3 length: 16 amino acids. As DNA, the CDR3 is TGTGCCAGCAACCCGGACAGGGGTTCCTCCTACAATGAGCAGTTCTTC. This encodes CASNPDRGSSYNEQFF.

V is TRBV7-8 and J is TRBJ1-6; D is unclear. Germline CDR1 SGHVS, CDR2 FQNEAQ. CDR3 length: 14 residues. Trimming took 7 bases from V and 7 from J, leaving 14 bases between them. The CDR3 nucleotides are TGTGCCAGCACAGTTGGCCGCTGGAATTCACCCCTCCACTTT. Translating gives CASTVGRWNSPLHF.

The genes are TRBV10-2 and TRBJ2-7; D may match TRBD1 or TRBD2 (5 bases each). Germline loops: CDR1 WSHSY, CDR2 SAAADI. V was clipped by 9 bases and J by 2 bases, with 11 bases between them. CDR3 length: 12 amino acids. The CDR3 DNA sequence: TGCGCCAGTCAGGGAGATGCCTACGAGCAGTACTTC. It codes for CASQGDAYEQYF.

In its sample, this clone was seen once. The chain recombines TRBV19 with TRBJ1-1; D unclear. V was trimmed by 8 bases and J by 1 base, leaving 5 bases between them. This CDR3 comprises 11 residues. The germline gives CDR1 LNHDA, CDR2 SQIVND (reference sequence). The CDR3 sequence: CASAGNTEAFF. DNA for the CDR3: TGTGCCAGTGCAGGGAACACTGAAGCTTTCTTT.

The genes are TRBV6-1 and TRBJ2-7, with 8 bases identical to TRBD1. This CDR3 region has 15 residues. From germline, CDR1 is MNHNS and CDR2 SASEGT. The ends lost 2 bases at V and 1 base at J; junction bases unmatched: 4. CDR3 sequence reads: CASSEPGQASYEQYF. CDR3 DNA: TGTGCCAGCAGTGAACCGGGACAGGCATCCTACGAGCAGTACTTC.

DNA of the CDR3: TGTGCCAGCAGTTTGTCGGGACACCTCCTGGAGACCCAGTACTTC. Encoded protein: CASSLSGHLLETQYF. The chain links TRBV28 to TRBJ2-5, with a possible D match to TRBD1 (6 bases). CDR1 is MDHEN, CDR2 SYDVKM, per germline. CDR3 length: 15 residues. V lost 3 bases and J lost 5, with 16 bases in between.